This TCR beta chain appears in the sequencing data of a study of T cells after yellow fever vaccination (dated by TCRdb to the late 2010s). For context, the study as a whole: Libraries from fractions with low cell numbers were prepared with the SMART-Seq v4 Ultra Low Input RNA kit. To follow T-cell clones before and after primary and booster YFV17D yellow fever vaccination, bulk TCR alpha and beta repertoires were sequenced over time. Two healthy male donors, one aged 18 to 30 and one aged 30 to 39 years, were included in the cohort. Bulk PBMC replicates and cell subsets were isolated from blood drawn at multiple timepoints before and after both primary and secondary immunization.

The paper as a whole reports these results and caveats: Because the study included only a couple of donors, the extent to which the findings can be generalized is limited. A small fraction of clonotypes showed up in both the CD4 and CD8 compartments, probably as a result of convergent recombination. Compared with the primary T-cell response, the secondary T-cell response was weaker but faster, peaking on day 5 rather than day 15. After the booster, most of the clones that had expanded following primary vaccination were detected again (just under 97% of CD4 and 80% to 90% of CD8), which suggests that memory was broadly maintained. FACS-sorted repertoires could contain abundant contaminating clonotypes from the bulk population, so computational filtering was required.

TCR cDNA was synthesized by 5'RACE template switching, which introduced a universal primer site and unique molecular identifiers. Priming of cDNA synthesis was performed from both the TCR alpha and TCR beta constant segments. Libraries were amplified in two PCR steps, with sample barcodes and sequencing adapters added in the second step. Libraries were sequenced on Illumina HiSeq 2500 (2x100 bp) or NovaSeq (2x150 bp). On the study's bioinformatics: MIGEC was used to demultiplex reads and collapse the reads into UMI consensus sequences, and MiXCR was used for V(D)J alignment. Using edgeR on replicate PBMC samples, clonotypes were called vaccine-responding if FDR was below 0.01 and the log2 fold change was above 5 up to day 15. Bulk clonotypes were assigned CD4 or CD8 identity according to which sequenced CD4 or CD8 repertoire held them at higher abundance. In TCRdb, the public reads were trimmed at Q25 with fastp and aligned with MiXCR, with productive beta chains retained. Rows matching on CDR3 protein sequence are summarized as one entry with the most common DNA and genes. The V and J calls and clone size come from TCRdb's table, not from the authors' own analysis. The table for this sample lists just under 600,000 distinct CDR3 sequences; around an eighth of them were counted only once. Over 12% of the sample is held by the ten biggest clonotypes.

Germline trimming: 2 bases from V, 3 bases from J; junction bases outside gene matches: 2. The CDR3 measures 15 amino acids from cysteine to phenylalanine. The CDR3 DNA has 45 bases and is translated from base 1. Via the germline V gene (reference sequence), CDR1 is SEHNR and CDR2 FQNEAQ. This clonotype has at least ten counts. Its antigen remains unidentified. Nothing much larger sits one base from this clone, and base qualities are not available. Taken with the paper, the label for treatment or condition translates to: live attenuated yellow fever vaccine strain. Two biological replicates of bulk PBMCs were collected at each blood-draw timepoint. A standard Ficoll-Paque protocol was used to isolate PBMCs from peripheral blood. TriZol was used to extract RNA from bulk PBMCs, from CD4 and CD8 fractions, and from dextramer-positive and dextramer-negative fractions.

The sample was PBMCs, taken on the day of the yellow fever booster vaccination. The TCR comes from a man aged 25-45 years who received the YFV17D yellow fever vaccine. The chain uses TRBV7-9 and TRBJ2-5, with 11 bases aligning to TRBD2. The CDR3 is CASSLSGLAEETQYF. The DNA sequence is as follows: TGTGCCAGCAGCTTATCGGGACTAGCGGAAGAGACCCAGTACTTC.